This T cell receptor beta chain was identified during a study of cytomegalovirus exposure and HLA in healthy donors. Broader study findings: Equally common other TCR beta chains were less clonally expanded than HLA-associated ones, a later analysis found. A later analysis linked a missense DCLRE1C variant to TCR beta V- and J-gene trimming. Reportedly, fewer N-insertions than the approximately 610-donor mean appeared in an Asian-associated ancestry cluster in a later analysis.

Germline values: CDR1 SGHNT, CDR2 YYREEE (reference sequence). The CDR3 consists of 13 residues. The V end lost 2 bases, the J end lost 6 bases, and 10 bases lay between the germline ends. The PCR was carried out with 60 Vbeta primers and 13 Jbeta primers. Authors' methods: Approximately 72 million unique TCR beta chains, roughly 11 million of them shared, were counted by a later analysis. The protocol was immunoSEQ multiplex PCR, while the TCRdb copy is restricted to in-frame clones and leaves out a portion. From that table come the V and J calls and clone size; the DNA was used to work out D and trimming. The table records about 120,000 clones, 70% to 80% of them present only once. This clone was observed once. The antigen is not known.

The receptor was isolated from a man aged 18 to 30 in good health and CMV-seronegative. Material for sequencing was PBMCs. The chain recombines TRBV5-4 with TRBJ2-3, with unresolved D. The CDR3 region has the DNA TGTGCCAGCAGCTTTAGAGGTGGCGATACGCAGTATTTT. Translated: CASSFRGGDTQYF.